This passage covers 18 T cell receptor beta chains from one sample sequenced in a study of shared clonotypes between healthy human individuals. Measured with immunoSEQ multiplex PCR; TCRdb has only the in-frame clones, and not every one. The sample consists of around 2,100,000 clones, around 96% of them appearing once. CD45RO-negative cells were positively selected for CCR7, leaving out terminally differentiated effector memory CD45RA+ cells. Sequencing used naive CD8+ T cells sorted from blood. Receptors were obtained from a young man in good health.

The V call is TRBV29-1, the J call TRBJ2-5; unclear D gene. Germline values: CDR1 SQVTM, CDR2 ANQGSEA. Trimming took off 3 bases at V and 0 bases at J, with 11 bases between the two ends. The CDR3 contains 14 residues. The CDR3 bases are TGCAGCGTTGATTTAGGGTCTTACCAAGAGACCCAGTACTTC. The encoded protein is CSVDLGSYQETQYF.

The chain links TRBV9 to TRBJ2-2; D is unclear. This CDR3 spans 14 amino acids. Germline CDR1 reads SGDLS; CDR2 reads YYNGEE. V gave up 1 base and J gave up 4 bases, with 8 bases separating them. CDR3 amino acids: CASSVMIGTGELFF. The CDR3 DNA reads TGTGCCAGCAGCGTAATGATTGGCACCGGGGAGCTGTTTTTT.

This chain joins TRBV7-9 and TRBJ2-7; 10 bases map to TRBD1. Germline values: CDR1 SEHNR, CDR2 FQNEAQ (reference sequence). The V gene end was trimmed by 7 bases and the J gene end by 3 bases; junction bases not matched to a gene: 9. The CDR3 is 15 residues long. This chain's CDR3 is CASTSGTGAFYEQYF. For the CDR3, the DNA is TGTGCCAGCACCTCCGGGACAGGGGCTTTCTACGAGCAGTACTTC.

V is TRBV5-6 and J is TRBJ2-2; D gene uncertain. V was clipped by 4 bases and J by 1 base, with 17 bases between them. CDR1 is SGHDT and CDR2 is YYEEEE in the germline V gene. The CDR3 is made up of 17 amino acids. CDR3 sequence (DNA): TGTGCCAGCAGCCTATCGTCCAACATGGGGAACACCGGGGAGCTGTTTTTT. Amino acids: CASSLSSNMGNTGELFF.

The chain carries TRBV7-2 and TRBJ1-1, with 9 bases matching TRBD1. The CDR3 contains 17 residues. Germline loops: CDR1 SGHTA, CDR2 FQGNSA. The V and J ends lost 3 bases and 1 base, in that order; junction bases with no gene match: 9. The CDR3 here is CASSFRDREPRNTEAFF. Written as DNA, the CDR3 is TGTGCCAGCAGCTTCCGGGACAGGGAGCCCAGGAACACTGAAGCTTTCTTT.

This chain connects TRBV6-4 to TRBJ1-2, with unresolved D. Trimming removed 1 base from V and 7 bases from J, with 7 bases in between. Germline V gene data show CDR1 as MRHNA and CDR2 as SNTAGT. This CDR3 is built from 12 residues. The CDR3 DNA is TGTGCCAGCAGTGACTTATACTCTGGCTACACCTTC. Its protein is CASSDLYSGYTF.

The CDR3 spells CASSEQVQETQYF. CDR3 nucleotide sequence: TGTGCCAGCAGTGAGCAGGTACAAGAGACCCAGTACTTC. This chain uses TRBV25-1 with TRBJ2-5; D uncertain. Trimming left V 3 bases short and J 2 bases short, with 7 bases between. CDR1 and CDR2 (germline): MGHDK, SYGVNS. CDR3 size: 13 residues.

Comment on this clone: The same CDR3 also results from other DNA sequences found in this sample. The rearrangement joins TRBV28 to TRBJ2-7; D call uncertain. Germline CDR1 reads MDHEN; CDR2 reads SYDVKM. The CDR3 contains 12 residues. Trimming stripped 4 bases from V and 0 bases from J, with 4 bases between. Here the CDR3 reads CASSSYSYEQYF. CDR3 coding DNA: TGTGCCAGCAGTTCATACTCCTACGAGCAGTACTTC.

The chain combines TRBV21-1 with TRBJ2-7; the listed D gene, TRBD1, was not tested against the DNA. TRBV21-1 is described as a pseudogene. The CDR3 runs 13 residues. This CDR3 reads CASSQGHSYEQYF. The CDR3 DNA reads as TGTGCCAGCAGCCAGGGACACTCCTACGAGCAGTACTTC.

About this clone itself: Other DNA sequences in the sample encode the same CDR3. The chain joins TRBV4-1 to TRBJ2-7; tentatively, D is TRBD2 (7 bases). V lost 2 bases to trimming and J lost 3 bases, with 11 bases between them. Germline CDR1 MGHRA, CDR2 YSYEKL. This CDR3 contains 14 residues. The CDR3 is CASSQREGGYEQYF. In DNA, the CDR3 is TGCGCCAGCAGCCAAAGGGAGGGGGGCTACGAGCAGTACTTC.

The rearrangement links TRBV4-3 to TRBJ1-2; a weak D match, TRBD1 (6 bases). V shed 4 bases and J shed 4 bases, with 16 bases lying between them. CDR3 length: 15 amino acids. The germline gives CDR1 LGHNA, CDR2 YSLEER. In DNA form, the CDR3 reads TGCGCCAGCAGCCTAGCCGCAAAAGGGGGCTATGGCTACACCTTC. Amino acids: CASSLAAKGGYGYTF.

The V call is TRBV11-2, the J call TRBJ1-4; D is unclear. The V gene lost 3 bases and the J gene lost 4 bases, with 15 bases spanning the gap. This CDR3 spans 16 amino acids. Germline-derived CDR1 and CDR2 are SGHAT and FQNNGV. The CDR3 loop reads CASSLTRNDVNEKLFF. Written as DNA, the CDR3 is TGTGCCAGCAGCTTGACCAGAAACGATGTTAATGAAAAACTGTTTTTT.

The chain joins TRBV4-1 to TRBJ2-2; no reliable D call. The CDR3 consists of 12 residues. Deletions cut 5 bases from V and 6 bases from J, with 7 bases between. In germline, CDR1 is MGHRA, CDR2 YSYEKL. DNA of the CDR3: TGCGCCAGCAGCGGGGTGGCCGGGGAGCTGTTTTTT. This codes for CASSGVAGELFF.

The chain joins TRBV19 to TRBJ1-5; D is possibly TRBD1 (6 bases). This CDR3 is 12 amino acids long. V lost 11 bases to trimming and J lost 4 bases, with 12 bases between them. The germline V gene encodes CDR1 LNHDA and CDR2 SQIVND (reference sequence). Here the CDR3 DNA reads TGTGCCGTAACACAGGGTAATCAGCCCCAGCATTTT. Its translation: CAVTQGNQPQHF.

This clone was observed a single time. This chain uses TRBV5-1 with TRBJ2-2; unclear D gene. The CDR3 runs to 14 residues. Germline V CDR1 and CDR2: SGHRS, YFSETQ. Deletions cut 6 bases from V and 2 bases from J, with 11 bases between. The CDR3, as DNA: TGCGCCAGCAAGGACGACGCCAACACCGGGGAGCTGTTTTTT. Protein sequence: CASKDDANTGELFF.

This chain joins TRBV6-5 and TRBJ1-5; D may be TRBD1 (5 bases). The V and J ends lost 5 bases and 6 bases respectively, with 14 bases between them. Per the germline V gene, CDR1 is MNHEY and CDR2 is SVGAGI. CDR3 length equals 14 residues. The CDR3 is CASSPGEGSQPQHF. CDR3 coding DNA: TGTGCCAGCAGTCCCGGGGAGGGGAGTCAGCCCCAGCATTTT.

The V call is TRBV9, the J call TRBJ2-7; either TRBD1 or TRBD2 may fit D (6 bases each). Germline CDR1 is SGDLS and CDR2 is YYNGEE. V was pared by 0 bases and J by 3 bases, with 16 bases between. This CDR3 region has 16 residues. The CDR3 is CASSVAPGAGNYEQYF. In DNA form, the CDR3 reads TGTGCCAGCAGCGTAGCCCCGGGGGCAGGGAACTACGAGCAGTACTTC.

CDR3 protein: CASGFLDWTSYEQYF. The CDR3 region has the DNA TGTGCTAGTGGTTTCCTCGACTGGACTTCCTACGAGCAGTACTTC. The chain joins TRBV12-5 to TRBJ2-7; tentative D call: TRBD2 (5 bases). CDR1 and CDR2 (germline): LGHNT, FRNRAP. V shed 3 bases and J shed 1 base, with 13 bases lying between them. The CDR3 extends over 15 amino acids.